A selection of T cell receptor beta chains follows, all from one sample in a study of blood T cells in healthy people across ages. MiXCR was run by TCRdb on the 5' RACE reads, yielding one entry per CDR3 protein. The data show roughly 1.5 million distinct CDR3 sequences, 40% to 45% seen once. The sample consisted of blood. These receptors all stem from a woman under 30 in good health. CDR3s leave out the opening cysteine and the closing phenylalanine or tryptophan. Not every row has a clone size; where given, it reads once, few, many or a size class.

>TRBJ2-7|TRBV7-2|few
ASSVEGQRSYEQY
>TRBJ1-5|TRBV27|NA
ASSLSAGGLQPQH
>TRBJ2-3|TRBV28|few
ASSPPSGGQRDTQY
>TRBJ2-1|TRBV29-1|few
SVEQVTARQAYNEQF
>TRBJ2-2|TRBV6-6|NA
ASSDTGRGNTGELF
>TRBJ2-3|TRBV24-1|NA
ATPDLERGRRTDTQY
>TRBJ1-4|TRBV20-1|NA
SAAPPTNEKLF
>TRBJ1-6|TRBV12-5|few
ASGLATGGWGENSPLH
>TRBJ2-7|TRBV7-9|NA
ASLAGGLSYEQY
>TRBJ2-1|TRBV7-2|NA
ASSFYQGLNEQF
>TRBJ1-1|TRBV4-1|few
ASSQVGDYTEAF
>TRBJ1-2|TRBV5-1|NA
ASSLAKGLTNYGYT
>TRBJ2-6|TRBV4-3|few
ASSRTLVPGANVLT
>TRBJ2-5|TRBV20-1|few
SALTGSETQY
>TRBJ2-4|TRBV20-1|NA
SARESVLAKNIQY
>TRBJ2-7|TRBV20-1|few
SASGGTSGFYEQY
>TRBJ2-1|TRBV27|once
ASSPQAGEQF
>TRBJ2-3|TRBV7-8|NA
ASSSGLAGGSTDTQY
>NA|TRBV20-1|once
SARRRSIWETQY
>NA|TRBV18|NA
ASSPGWDEQY
>TRBJ2-7|TRBV20-1|few
SADQRSSYEQY
>TRBJ1-2|TRBV7-2|NA
ASSSGTGGVYGYT
>TRBJ1-1|TRBV30|NA
ASSGRPNTEAF
>TRBJ2-7|TRBV28|NA
ASPSFLEGRLVVGSYEQY
>TRBJ1-2|TRBV29-1|few
SVVLPPNRGGYT
>TRBJ1-6|TRBV20-1|few
SALEFPNSPLH
>TRBJ2-1|TRBV7-3|NA
ASSLRGTGINNEQF
>TRBJ2-1|TRBV5-1|NA
ASSAGAGNNEQF
>TRBJ2-1|TRBV5-1|NA
ASSPAGTGNEQF
>TRBJ2-1|TRBV24-1|NA
ANSDYGAGGLRSSYNEQF
>TRBJ2-3|TRBV30|NA
AWNRGGGPDTQY
>TRBJ1-4|TRBV4-3|few
ASSQGNRFNEKLF
>TRBJ2-3|TRBV6-1|NA
ASSETVGGGSDTQY
>TRBJ2-2|TRBV5-1|few
ASSWLEGAGGELF
>TRBJ1-1|TRBV12-3/TRBV12-4|few
ASNFWGNGF
>NA|TRBV20-1|NA
SAIKGRDEQY
>TRBJ2-1|TRBV25-1|NA
ASRGLQPGQF
>TRBJ2-3|TRBV20-1|NA
SARRDSRGYTQY
>TRBJ2-3|TRBV20-1|NA
SASPLGDTQY
>TRBJ2-1|TRBV7-2|once
ASSLQSGPVNEQF
>TRBJ1-2|TRBV4-3|NA
ASSQTGLYGYT
>TRBJ2-1|TRBV3-1|many
ASSQGSEQF
>TRBJ2-5|TRBV4-3|NA
ASSPSPGLAVKETQY
>TRBJ1-5|TRBV7-2|NA
ASSLVPVNQPQH
>TRBJ1-1|TRBV5-1|NA
ASSLTPGTAEAF
>TRBJ1-6|TRBV6-1|NA
ASSEGSEGWNSPLH
>TRBJ2-7|TRBV7-9|NA
ASSVHSGGNSYEQY
>TRBJ1-2|TRBV19|few
ASSMTGATGYT
>TRBJ2-1|TRBV11-2|NA
ACSLSARQDEQF
>TRBJ1-5|TRBV7-8|NA
ASSSYRGVQPQH
>TRBJ1-1|TRBV4-3|NA
ASSHSGGIMNTEAF
>TRBJ1-2|TRBV12-3/TRBV12-4|NA
ASSLADRHYGYT
>NA|TRBV7-2|NA
ASSLPPGLAGETQY
>TRBJ2-7|TRBV6-2/TRBV6-3|NA
ASRTSGVNEQY
>TRBJ2-5|TRBV7-2|many
ASSFGGSQETQY
>TRBJ1-2|TRBV7-9|NA
ASSLEARPYYGYT
>TRBJ1-6|TRBV20-1|NA
SASLGGDSPLH